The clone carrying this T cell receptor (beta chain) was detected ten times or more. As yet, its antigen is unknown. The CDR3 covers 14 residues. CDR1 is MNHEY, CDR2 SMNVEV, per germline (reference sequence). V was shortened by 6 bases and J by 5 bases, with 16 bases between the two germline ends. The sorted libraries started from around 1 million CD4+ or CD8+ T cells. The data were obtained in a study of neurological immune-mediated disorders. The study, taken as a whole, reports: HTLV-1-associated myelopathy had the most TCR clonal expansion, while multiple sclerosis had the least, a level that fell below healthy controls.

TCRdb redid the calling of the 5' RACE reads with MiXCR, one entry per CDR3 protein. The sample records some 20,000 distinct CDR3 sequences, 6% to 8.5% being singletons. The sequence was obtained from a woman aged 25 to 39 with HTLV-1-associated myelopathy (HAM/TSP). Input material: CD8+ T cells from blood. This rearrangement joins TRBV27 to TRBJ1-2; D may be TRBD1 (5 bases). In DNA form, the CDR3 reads TGTGCCAGCAGAAACCTCCCCGGGACTTATGGCTACACCTTC. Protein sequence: CASRNLPGTYGYTF.